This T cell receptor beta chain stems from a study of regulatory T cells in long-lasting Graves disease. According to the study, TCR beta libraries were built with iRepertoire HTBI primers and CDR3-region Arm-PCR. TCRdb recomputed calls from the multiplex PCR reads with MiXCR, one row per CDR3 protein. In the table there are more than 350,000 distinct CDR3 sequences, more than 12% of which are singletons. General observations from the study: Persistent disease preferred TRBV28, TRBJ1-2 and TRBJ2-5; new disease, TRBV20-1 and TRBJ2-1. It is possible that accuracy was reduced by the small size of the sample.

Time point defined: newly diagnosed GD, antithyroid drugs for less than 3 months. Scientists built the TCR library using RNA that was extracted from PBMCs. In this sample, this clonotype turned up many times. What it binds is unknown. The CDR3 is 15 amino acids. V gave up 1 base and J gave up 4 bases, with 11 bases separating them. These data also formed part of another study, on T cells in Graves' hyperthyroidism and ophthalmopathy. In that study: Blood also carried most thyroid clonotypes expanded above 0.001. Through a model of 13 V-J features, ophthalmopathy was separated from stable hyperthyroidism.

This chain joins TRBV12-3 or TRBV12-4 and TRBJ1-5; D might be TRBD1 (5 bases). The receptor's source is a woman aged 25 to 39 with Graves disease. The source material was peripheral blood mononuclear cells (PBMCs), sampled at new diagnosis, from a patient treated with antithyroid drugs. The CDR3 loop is CASSLGQGPNQPQHF. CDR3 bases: TGTGCCAGCAGTTTAGGGCAGGGTCCTAATCAGCCCCAGCATTTT.